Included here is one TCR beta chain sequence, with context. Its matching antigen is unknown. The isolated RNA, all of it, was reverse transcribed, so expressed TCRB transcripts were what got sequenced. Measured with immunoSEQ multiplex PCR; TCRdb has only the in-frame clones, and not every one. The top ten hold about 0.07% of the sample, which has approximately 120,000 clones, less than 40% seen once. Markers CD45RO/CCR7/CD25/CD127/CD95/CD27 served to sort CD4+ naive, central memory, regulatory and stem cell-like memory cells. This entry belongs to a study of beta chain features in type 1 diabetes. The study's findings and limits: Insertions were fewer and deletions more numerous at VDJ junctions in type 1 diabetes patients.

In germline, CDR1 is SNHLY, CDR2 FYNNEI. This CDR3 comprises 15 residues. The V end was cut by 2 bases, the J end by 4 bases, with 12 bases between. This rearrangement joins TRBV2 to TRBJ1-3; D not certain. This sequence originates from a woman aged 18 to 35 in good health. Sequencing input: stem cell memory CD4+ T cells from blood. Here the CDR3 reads CASSESGPTGNTIYF. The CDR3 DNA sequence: TGTGCCAGCAGTGAATCAGGCCCAACGGGAAACACCATATATTTT.